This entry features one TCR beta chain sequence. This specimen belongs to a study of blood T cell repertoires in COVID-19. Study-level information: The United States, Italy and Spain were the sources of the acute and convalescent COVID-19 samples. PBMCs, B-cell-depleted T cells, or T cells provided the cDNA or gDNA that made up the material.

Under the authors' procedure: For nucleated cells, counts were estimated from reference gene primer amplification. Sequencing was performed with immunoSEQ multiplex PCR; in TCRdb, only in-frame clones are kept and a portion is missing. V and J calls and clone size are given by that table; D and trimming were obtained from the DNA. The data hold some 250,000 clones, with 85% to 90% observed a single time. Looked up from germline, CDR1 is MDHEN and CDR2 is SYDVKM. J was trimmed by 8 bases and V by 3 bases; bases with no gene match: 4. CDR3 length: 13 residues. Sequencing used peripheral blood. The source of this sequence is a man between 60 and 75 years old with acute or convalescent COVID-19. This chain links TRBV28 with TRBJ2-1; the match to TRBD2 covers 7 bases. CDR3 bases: TGTGCCAGCAGTTTGGGAGGGTTCCATGAGCAGTTCTTC. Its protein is CASSLGGFHEQFF.